These T cell receptor beta chains were read from a single sample in a study of T cells in Graves' hyperthyroidism and ophthalmopathy. One entry per CDR3 protein, called by TCRdb with MiXCR from the multiplex PCR reads. The sample records more than 500,000 distinct CDR3 sequences, about 14% being singletons. What was sequenced was blood. Receptors originate from a woman in her thirties or forties with Graves' ophthalmopathy. Both conserved end residues are part of each CDR3. D genes are given only for firm matches. Clone size is not always given. Where it is, it says once, few, many or a class for expanded clones.

clone size | D gene | J gene | V gene | CDR3 DNA | CDR3 protein
NA | TRBD1 | TRBJ1-2 | TRBV30 | TGTGCCCGGACAGGGGTTAACCGCTATGGCTACACCTTC | CARTGVNRYGYTF
NA | TRBD1 | TRBJ1-5 | TRBV28 | TGTGCCAGCAGTTTATCTGACAGGGGTACCCAGCATTTT | CASSLSDRGTQHF
many | NA | TRBJ2-5 | TRBV7-2 | TGTGCCAGCACCCTAACTCTAGCCCAAGAGACCCAGTACTTC | CASTLTLAQETQYF
NA | NA | TRBJ1-5 | TRBV4-1 | TGCGCCAGCAGCCAAGCCCCGACAGCTCAACAGCCCCAGCATTTT | CASSQAPTAQQPQHF
many | NA | TRBJ2-7 | TRBV28 | TGTGCCAGCAGTGTCGGAGGGGAGACTCGGCCCGAGCAGTACTTC | CASSVGGETRPEQYF
many | TRBD1 | TRBJ2-2 | TRBV6-1 | TGTGCCAGCAGTCAAGGGGGCTTGATCACCGGGGAGCTGTTTTTT | CASSQGGLITGELFF
many | NA | TRBJ2-7 | TRBV5-5 | TGTGCCAGCAGCTTTCTCTTAGGCGAGCAGTACTTC | CASSFLLGEQYF
many | NA | TRBJ1-2 | TRBV6-5 | TGTGCCAGCAGTTACAACATTGGGGGCTTCTATGGCTACACCTTC | CASSYNIGGFYGYTF
NA | NA | TRBJ2-4 | TRBV20-1 | TGCAGTGCTCTCCGGGATTTAGCCAAAAACATTCAGTACTTC | CSALRDLAKNIQYF
many | NA | TRBJ2-7 | TRBV6-2/TRBV6-3 | TGTGCCAGCAGTCGCCCCAGTTCCGCCTCCTACGAGCAGTACTTC | CASSRPSSASYEQYF
NA | NA | TRBJ2-7 | TRBV7-9 | TGTGCCAGCAGCTCCACACCGGGCTACGAGCAGTACTTC | CASSSTPGYEQYF
many | TRBD1 | TRBJ2-7 | TRBV25-1 | TGTGCCAGCAGTGGGGGACAGGGACACTACGAGCAGTACTTC | CASSGGQGHYEQYF
many | TRBD1 | TRBJ2-5 | TRBV13 | TGTGCCAGCAGCTTACGGGACAGGTGGGAGACCCAGTACTTC | CASSLRDRWETQYF
many | NA | TRBJ1-5 | TRBV20-1 | TGCAGTGCTAAAGGGCAGAACTTAGGCAATCAGCCCCAGCATTTT | CSAKGQNLGNQPQHF